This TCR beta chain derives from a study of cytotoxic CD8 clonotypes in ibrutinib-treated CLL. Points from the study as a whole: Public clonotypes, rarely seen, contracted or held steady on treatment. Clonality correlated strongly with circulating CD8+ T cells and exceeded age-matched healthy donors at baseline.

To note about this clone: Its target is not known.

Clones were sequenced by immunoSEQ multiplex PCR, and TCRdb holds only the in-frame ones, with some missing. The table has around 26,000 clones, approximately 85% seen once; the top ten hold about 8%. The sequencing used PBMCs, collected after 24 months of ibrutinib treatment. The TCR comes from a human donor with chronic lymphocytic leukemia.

The chain's CDR3 is CASSLAGGPVETQYF. The CDR3 DNA sequence: TGTGCCAGCAGCCTAGCGGGGGGGCCAGTGGAGACCCAGTACTTC. The gene calls are TRBV11-2 and TRBJ2-5; 12 bases fit TRBD2. Germline CDR1 SGHAT, CDR2 FQNNGV. The CDR3 has 15 residues. J was trimmed by 5 bases and V by 5 bases; bases with no gene match: 6.